This passage covers 2 T cell receptor beta chains from one sample sequenced in a study of beta chain features in type 1 diabetes. As every portion of the isolated RNA was reverse transcribed, the sequencing read expressed TCRB transcripts. TCRdb's table, derived via immunoSEQ multiplex PCR, lists solely in-frame clones and lacks some. The sample consists of 350,000 to 450,000 clones, over 13% of them appearing once. Sequencing used naive CD4+ T cells from blood. The receptors shown here come from a woman under 30 in good health.

The V call is TRBV28, the J call TRBJ2-1, with TRBD2 identical over 10 bases. The germline V gene encodes CDR1 MDHEN and CDR2 SYDVKM. The CDR3 is 15 residues long. J was trimmed by 6 bases and V by 7 bases; bases with no gene match: 9. This chain's CDR3 is CASTTSGRAANEQFF. The DNA of the CDR3 is TGTGCCAGCACCACGAGCGGGAGGGCCGCCAATGAGCAGTTCTTC.

The genes are TRBV28 and TRBJ2-5; a weak D match, TRBD2 (6 bases). Trimming took 6 bases from V and 4 from J, leaving 18 bases between them. The germline gives CDR1 MDHEN, CDR2 SYDVKM. The CDR3 runs to 15 residues. The CDR3 is CASSRLDQKGETQYF. In DNA form, the CDR3 reads TGTGCCAGCAGCCGACTAGATCAGAAGGGAGAGACCCAGTACTTC. Looking up the rest from reference TRBV28 and TRBJ2-5 gives the full variable domain: DVKVTQSSRYLVKRTGEKVFLECVQDMDHENMFWYRQDPGLGLRLIYFSYDVKMKEKGDIPEGYSVSREKKERFSLILESASTNQTSMYLCASSRLDQKGETQYFGPGTRLLVL.